This passage covers 19 T cell receptor beta chains from one sample sequenced in a study of cytomegalovirus exposure and HLA in healthy donors. Libraries were prepared by immunoSEQ multiplex PCR; TCRdb keeps only in-frame clonotypes and omits some of them. The table includes more than 85,000 clones, roughly 92% detected once. The sequencing input was PBMCs. These receptors came from a woman aged 30 to 39 in good health and CMV-seropositive.

The rearrangement joins TRBV6-6 to TRBJ2-7; 7 nucleotides match TRBD1. The CDR3 runs 12 residues. Germline CDR1 reads MNHNY; CDR2 reads SVGAGI (reference sequence). Trimming cost V 8 bases and J 2 bases; bases outside gene matches: 3. This chain's CDR3 is CASATGAYEQYF. The CDR3 DNA reads as TGTGCCAGCGCAACAGGGGCCTACGAGCAGTACTTC.

The chain uses TRBV5-4 and TRBJ1-2; 8 nucleotides agree with TRBD1. Germline lookup yields CDR1 SGHNT and CDR2 YYREEE (reference sequence). V gave up 2 bases and J gave up 6 bases; unmatched junction bases: 3. The CDR3 totals 13 residues. The CDR3: CASSFGQGDGYTF. The CDR3 nucleotides read TGTGCCAGCAGCTTCGGACAGGGTGATGGCTACACCTTC.

In regard to this clone: The junction does not match germline at one end; this may be a read error. This chain's CDR3 is CSVEGPSGRAAEQFF. The CDR3 region has the DNA TGCAGCGTAGAAGGCCCAAGCGGGAGGGCCGCTGAGCAGTTCTTC. The V and J genes are TRBV29-1 and TRBJ2-1; 10 bases are shared with TRBD2. The CDR3 has 15 residues. Germline CDR1 is SQVTM and CDR2 is ANQGSEA.

This chain connects TRBV5-6 to TRBJ2-5; D is undetermined. Germline CDR1 reads SGHDT; CDR2 reads YYEEEE. This CDR3 has 13 amino acids. Trimming shortened V by 0 bases and J by 7 bases, and 10 bases separated the two germline ends. CDR3 sequence (DNA): TGTGCCAGCAGCTTGGATAGTATCGGGACCCAGTACTTC. Protein product: CASSLDSIGTQYF.

CDR3 amino acids: CASGQGALYEQFF. DNA of the CDR3: TGTGCCAGCGGACAGGGGGCGTTGTATGAGCAGTTCTTC. The chain is built from TRBV11-3 and TRBJ2-1, with TRBD1 identical over 11 bases. V shed 8 bases and J 8 bases; nucleotides not matched to a gene: 5. This CDR3 region has 13 residues. CDR1 and CDR2 (germline): SGHNT, YENEEA.

This sequence joins TRBV28 and TRBJ2-3; TRBD2 matches at 15 bases. This CDR3 spans 18 amino acids. Germline lookup yields CDR1 MDHEN and CDR2 SYDVKM. V shed 6 bases, J shed 4 bases, and the junction held 11 bases outside the gene matches. The CDR3 reads CASSHRTSGRALADTQYF. The CDR3 DNA sequence: TGTGCCAGCAGCCACCGGACTAGCGGGAGGGCCCTCGCAGATACGCAGTATTTT.

In this sample, this clone turned up a few times. CDR3 amino acids: CASSYSISYGYTF. In DNA form, the CDR3 reads TGTGCCAGCAGTTACTCGATCAGCTATGGCTACACCTTC. This rearrangement joins TRBV6-6 to TRBJ1-2; no firm D call. V gave up 0 bases and J gave up 4 bases, with 6 bases separating them. This CDR3 has 13 amino acids. From germline, CDR1 is MNHNY and CDR2 SVGAGI (reference sequence).

The CDR3 loop is CASSHISGRARDEQFF. The CDR3 DNA reads as TGTGCCAGCAGCCATATTAGCGGGAGGGCCAGGGATGAGCAGTTCTTC. The chain recombines TRBV7-9 with TRBJ2-1; TRBD2 matches 11 bases. The CDR3 consists of 16 residues. In germline, CDR1 is SEHNR, CDR2 FQNEAQ (reference sequence). With 5 bases clipped from V and 8 bases from J, the junction kept 11 bases outside the gene matches.

The V call is TRBV28, the J call TRBJ2-3; D perhaps matches TRBD1 (6 bases). The germline gives CDR1 MDHEN, CDR2 SYDVKM. Trimming stripped 6 bases from V and 0 bases from J, with 13 bases between. CDR3 length: 15 residues. CDR3 sequence: CASRKQGFSTDTQYF. The CDR3 DNA reads TGTGCCAGCAGGAAACAGGGTTTTAGCACAGATACGCAGTATTTT.

The chain has TRBV30 and TRBJ2-2, with D maybe TRBD2 (6 bases). The length of the CDR3 is 15 residues. V lost 4 bases and J 7 bases, leaving 19 bases between the germline ends. Germline V gives CDR1 GTSNPN, CDR2 SVGIG (reference sequence). The CDR3 nucleotides are TGTGCCTGGAACAACTACGGAGGGGCCGGCGGGGAGCTGTTTTTT. The encoded protein is CAWNNYGGAGGELFF.

The rearrangement uses TRBV19 and TRBJ1-1; 7 bases line up with TRBD1. Germline lookup yields CDR1 LNHDA and CDR2 SQIVND (reference sequence). The CDR3 is 14 residues long. The junction had 5 bases not matched to a gene; V was cut back by 6 bases and J by 1 base. The CDR3 protein is CASRGDSKNTEAFF. CDR3 in DNA: TGTGCCAGTAGGGGGGACAGTAAGAACACTGAAGCTTTCTTT.

This clone showed up just a few times. The chain recombines TRBV4-3 with TRBJ2-1, with 8 bases that match TRBD1. The junction had 5 bases not matched to a gene; V was cut back by 5 bases and J by 8 bases. This CDR3 contains 13 residues. CDR1 and CDR2 from the germline V gene are LGHNA and YSLEER. The CDR3 nucleotides are TGCGCCAGCAGCGGACAGGGAACGGATGAGCAGTTCTTC. Translating it yields CASSGQGTDEQFF.

CDR3 bases: TGTGCCACCCAGGGCACTGGCGGCCGGGAGACCCAGTACTTC. Protein product: CATQGTGGRETQYF. The rearrangement joins TRBV28 to TRBJ2-5; perhaps TRBD1 as D (5 bases). Germline CDR1 is MDHEN and CDR2 is SYDVKM. This CDR3 is 14 amino acids long. Trimming shortened V by 10 bases and J by 5 bases, and 20 bases separated the two germline ends. Full variable domain (rest looked up from reference TRBV28 and TRBJ2-5): DVKVTQSSRYLVKRTGEKVFLECVQDMDHENMFWYRQDPGLGLRLIYFSYDVKMKEKGDIPEGYSVSREKKERFSLILESASTNQTSMYLCATQGTGGRETQYFGPGTRLLVL.

The chain couples TRBV29-1 to TRBJ2-5, with 12 bases aligning to TRBD2. The CDR3 is 14 amino acids. With V trimmed by 6 bases and J by 5 bases, 7 bases remained unmatched. Germline V gene data show CDR1 as SQVTM and CDR2 as ANQGSEA. CDR3 loop: CSVTSGRSLETQYF. DNA for the CDR3: TGCAGCGTCACTAGCGGGAGGTCTCTGGAGACCCAGTACTTC.

CDR3 protein: CASSFFPTDTQYF. The CDR3 DNA sequence: TGTGCCAGCAGTTTTTTCCCAACAGATACGCAGTATTTT. The rearrangement uses TRBV27 and TRBJ2-3; unclear D gene. The CDR3 runs to 13 residues. Germline CDR1 is MNHEY and CDR2 is SMNVEV (reference sequence). The ends were cut back, 3 bases at V and 3 bases at J, with 7 bases in the middle.

This chain joins TRBV18 and TRBJ1-1; D gene unclear. The CDR3 extends over 14 amino acids. Per the germline V gene, CDR1 is KGHSH and CDR2 is LQKENI. V lost 2 bases and J lost 0, with 7 bases in between. CDR3 loop: CASSPNSMNTEAFF. CDR3 nucleotides: TGTGCCAGCTCACCAAACAGCATGAACACTGAAGCTTTCTTT.

The V and J genes are TRBV28 and TRBJ1-2; D perhaps matches TRBD1 (6 bases). The V and J ends lost 6 bases and 4 bases respectively, with 9 bases between them. Germline V gene data show CDR1 as MDHEN and CDR2 as SYDVKM. CDR3 length equals 12 residues. The CDR3 spells CASRKGVYGYTF. CDR3 nucleotides: TGTGCCAGCAGGAAGGGGGTCTATGGCTACACCTTC.

The V call is TRBV7-9, the J call TRBJ1-3, with 9 positions matching TRBD1. Looked up from germline, CDR1 is SEHNR and CDR2 is FQNEAQ (reference sequence). The CDR3 consists of 18 residues. The V gene end was trimmed by 4 bases and the J gene end by 4 bases; junction bases not matched to a gene: 14. Here the CDR3 reads CASSSDPHRGRRGNTIYF. The DNA of the CDR3 is TGTGCCAGCAGCTCAGACCCCCACAGGGGGCGCAGGGGAAACACCATATATTTT.

The chain carries TRBV7-9 and TRBJ2-3, with D unresolved. The length of the CDR3 is 14 residues. The germline V gene has CDR1 SEHNR and CDR2 FQNEAQ (reference sequence). V lost 5 bases, J lost 0 bases, and 9 bases lay in between. CDR3: CASSAAGSTDTQYF. The CDR3 coding sequence is TGTGCCAGCAGCGCTGCCGGGAGCACAGATACGCAGTATTTT.